A selection of T cell receptor beta chains follows, all from one sample in a study of beta chain features in type 1 diabetes. The data were produced by immunoSEQ multiplex PCR, yet TCRdb's version contains in-frame clones alone and is incomplete. Among about 620,000 clones listed, 15% to 19% were seen once. Specimen: naive CD4+ T cells from blood. The receptor set was obtained from a young man in good health. The CDR3 runs from the conserved cysteine through the conserved F or W. Fields, in order: J gene, V gene, clone size, D gene, CDR3 length, CDR3 DNA, CDR3 protein. A D gene is named only where the DNA matches it firmly. Size is omitted from some rows. Given values are once, few, many or a class for expanded clones.

j_gene: TRBJ2-5; v_gene: TRBV9; abundance: NA; d_gene: NA; len: 15; CDR3nt: TGTGCCAGCAGCGTAGACCGGGGTGCTATAGAGACCCAGTACTTC; CDR3aa: CASSVDRGAIETQYF
j_gene: TRBJ1-2; v_gene: TRBV18; abundance: few; d_gene: NA; len: 14; CDR3nt: TGTGCCAGCTCACCACGGGTGACAAACTATGGCTACACCTTC; CDR3aa: CASSPRVTNYGYTF
j_gene: TRBJ2-1; v_gene: TRBV19; abundance: NA; d_gene: NA; len: 16; CDR3nt: TGTGCCAGCACTCGAAAGTGGGTCAGCTCCTACAATGAGCAGTTCTTC; CDR3aa: CASTRKWVSSYNEQFF
j_gene: TRBJ2-1; v_gene: TRBV7-3; abundance: NA; d_gene: NA; len: 15; CDR3nt: TGTGCCAGCAGCTTAATAGGGGCAAAAAACAATGAGCAGTTCTTC; CDR3aa: CASSLIGAKNNEQFF
j_gene: TRBJ1-5; v_gene: TRBV10-3; abundance: many; d_gene: TRBD1; len: 13; CDR3nt: TGTGCCGTTCAGGGGACAGGGGTCCAGCCCCAGCATTTT; CDR3aa: CAVQGTGVQPQHF
j_gene: TRBJ2-7; v_gene: TRBV18; abundance: few; d_gene: TRBD2; len: 18; CDR3nt: TGTGCCAGCTCCGAAGGGCGACTGCGCGGGGGAAGGTCCTACGAGCAGTACTTC; CDR3aa: CASSEGRLRGGRSYEQYF
j_gene: TRBJ2-7; v_gene: TRBV4-2; abundance: few; d_gene: TRBD2; len: 15; CDR3nt: TGTGCCAGCAGCCAAGGGACTAGCGGGGGTTACGAGCAGTACTTC; CDR3aa: CASSQGTSGGYEQYF
j_gene: TRBJ1-5; v_gene: TRBV9; abundance: once; d_gene: NA; len: 12; CDR3nt: TGTGCCAGCAGCGTAAACGATCAGCCCCAGCATTTT; CDR3aa: CASSVNDQPQHF
j_gene: TRBJ1-5; v_gene: TRBV5-4; abundance: NA; d_gene: NA; len: 14; CDR3nt: TGTGCCAGCAGCAGGGGACCGTCCAATCAGCCCCAGCATTTT; CDR3aa: CASSRGPSNQPQHF
j_gene: TRBJ2-1; v_gene: TRBV7-2; abundance: few; d_gene: TRBD2; len: 12; CDR3nt: TGTGCCAGCAGCCGGGGGGGGAATGAGCAGTTCTTC; CDR3aa: CASSRGGNEQFF
j_gene: TRBJ2-6; v_gene: TRBV7-2; abundance: few; d_gene: NA; len: 15; CDR3nt: TGTGCCAGCAGCCCTCCAGGGTATGGGGCCAACGTCCTGACTTTC; CDR3aa: CASSPPGYGANVLTF
j_gene: TRBJ1-5; v_gene: TRBV5-6; abundance: few; d_gene: NA; len: 13; CDR3nt: TGTGCCAGCAGCGCAGGGGTTGGGCAGCCCCAGCATTTT; CDR3aa: CASSAGVGQPQHF
j_gene: TRBJ1-5; v_gene: TRBV9; abundance: few; d_gene: NA; len: 13; CDR3nt: TGTGCCAGCAGCGTAGGGGCGAATCAGCCCCAGCATTTT; CDR3aa: CASSVGANQPQHF
j_gene: TRBJ1-2; v_gene: TRBV18; abundance: NA; d_gene: TRBD1; len: 16; CDR3nt: TGTGCCAGCTCACCCCCTGGGACAGTAAGGGCCTATGGCTACACCTTC; CDR3aa: CASSPPGTVRAYGYTF
j_gene: TRBJ2-1; v_gene: TRBV7-8; abundance: NA; d_gene: NA; len: 14; CDR3nt: TGTGCCAGCAGCTTATCAAGGGGCGGGAATGAGCAGTTCTTC; CDR3aa: CASSLSRGGNEQFF
j_gene: TRBJ1-5; v_gene: TRBV7-2; abundance: NA; d_gene: TRBD1; len: 16; CDR3nt: TGTGCCAGCAGCCCTGGACAGGGTCGGAGCAATCAGCCCCAGCATTTT; CDR3aa: CASSPGQGRSNQPQHF
j_gene: TRBJ2-1; v_gene: TRBV29-1; abundance: NA; d_gene: NA; len: 12; CDR3nt: TGCAGCGTTTCTAAGGGGACCAATGAGCAGTTCTTC; CDR3aa: CSVSKGTNEQFF
j_gene: TRBJ1-5; v_gene: TRBV2; abundance: few; d_gene: NA; len: 16; CDR3nt: TGTGCCAGCAGTGAACAAGGGGGGGATGGCAATCAGCCCCAGCATTTT; CDR3aa: CASSEQGGDGNQPQHF
j_gene: TRBJ2-3; v_gene: TRBV7-3; abundance: NA; d_gene: NA; len: 15; CDR3nt: TGTGCCAGCAGCTTAACAGGTGCCCGCACAGATACGCAGTATTTT; CDR3aa: CASSLTGARTDTQYF
j_gene: TRBJ1-1; v_gene: TRBV7-9; abundance: NA; d_gene: NA; len: 15; CDR3nt: TGTGCCAGCAGCTTAGTTAAGGGGAGAGACACTGAAGCTTTCTTT; CDR3aa: CASSLVKGRDTEAFF
j_gene: TRBJ1-1; v_gene: TRBV4-3; abundance: once; d_gene: NA; len: 14; CDR3nt: TGCGCCAGCAGCCAAGAACGTTTGAACACTGAAGCTTTCTTT; CDR3aa: CASSQERLNTEAFF
j_gene: TRBJ2-3; v_gene: TRBV5-1; abundance: few; d_gene: TRBD1; len: 14; CDR3nt: TGCGCCAGCAGTTCGGGACAGGTCACAGATACGCAGTATTTT; CDR3aa: CASSSGQVTDTQYF
j_gene: TRBJ2-7; v_gene: TRBV29-1; abundance: few; d_gene: TRBD1; len: 15; CDR3nt: TGCAGCGTTAGGGACAGGGGCGCCAGGCTGTACGAGCAGTACTTC; CDR3aa: CSVRDRGARLYEQYF
j_gene: TRBJ2-3; v_gene: TRBV7-3; abundance: NA; d_gene: NA; len: 12; CDR3nt: TGTGCCAGCAGGACTACCACAGATACGCAGTATTTT; CDR3aa: CASRTTTDTQYF
j_gene: TRBJ2-1; v_gene: TRBV18; abundance: NA; d_gene: NA; len: 17; CDR3nt: TGTGCCAGCTCACCAGGGCTAGCGTCGGGTTGGGTCAATGAGCAGTTCTTC; CDR3aa: CASSPGLASGWVNEQFF
j_gene: TRBJ1-2; v_gene: TRBV28; abundance: few; d_gene: TRBD1; len: 18; CDR3nt: TGTGCCAGCAGTTTTTTGTTCAGGGACAGGCGAACTAACTATGGCTACACCTTC; CDR3aa: CASSFLFRDRRTNYGYTF
j_gene: TRBJ2-3; v_gene: TRBV7-2; abundance: NA; d_gene: TRBD2; len: 15; CDR3nt: TGTGCCAGCAGCGCGGGGGGCACCTCCTACGGTACGCAGTATTTT; CDR3aa: CASSAGGTSYGTQYF
j_gene: TRBJ1-1; v_gene: TRBV5-4; abundance: few; d_gene: NA; len: 15; CDR3nt: TGTGCCAGCAGCCTCGTAGGGACCCCGAACACTGAAGCTTTCTTT; CDR3aa: CASSLVGTPNTEAFF